This T cell receptor (beta chain) was captured in a study of control samples from healthy donors and cancer patients. The V end lost 4 bases, the J end lost 7 bases, and 7 bases lay between the germline ends. There are 12 residues in the CDR3. CDR1 MDHEN and CDR2 SYDVKM come from the germline V gene. TCRdb's copy holds only in-frame clones and misses some; the assay was immunoSEQ multiplex PCR. The sample holds approximately 41,000 clones, roughly 94% seen once. The receptor comes from a man between 60 and 70 years old in good health. Sequencing was carried out using blood. The rearrangement links TRBV28 to TRBJ1-4; D is unclear. The CDR3 DNA reads as TGTGCCAGCAGTTCCCCAGGTGAAAAACTGTTTTTT. Translated, it gives CASSSPGEKLFF.